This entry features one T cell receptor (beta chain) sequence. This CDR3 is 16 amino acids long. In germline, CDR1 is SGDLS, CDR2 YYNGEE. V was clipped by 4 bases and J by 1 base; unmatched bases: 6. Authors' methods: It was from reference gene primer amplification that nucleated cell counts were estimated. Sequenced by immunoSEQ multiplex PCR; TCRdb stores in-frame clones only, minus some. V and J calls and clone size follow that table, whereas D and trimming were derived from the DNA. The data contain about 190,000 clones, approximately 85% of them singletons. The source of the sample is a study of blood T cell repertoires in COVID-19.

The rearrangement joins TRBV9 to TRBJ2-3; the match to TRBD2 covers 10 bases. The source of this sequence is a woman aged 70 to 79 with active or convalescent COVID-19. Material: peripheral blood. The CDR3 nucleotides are TGTGCCAGCAGCTTCCTAGGGACTAGCGGCACAGATACGCAGTATTTT. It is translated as CASSFLGTSGTDTQYF. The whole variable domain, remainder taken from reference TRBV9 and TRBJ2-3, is DSGVTQTPKHLITATGQRVTLRCSPRSGDLSVYWYQQSLDQGLQFLIQYYNGEERAKGNILERFSAQQFPDLHSELNLSSLELGDSALYFCASSFLGTSGTDTQYFGPGTRLTVL.